A single T cell receptor (beta chain) is shown here with its context. Its antigen specificity is not known. The record has no base qualities; no much larger clone is one base away. This sample was included in a study of T cell changes during pregnancy in multiple sclerosis (dated by TCRdb to the late 2010s). About the study as a whole: The study looked at changes in the T cell repertoire across pregnancy in women with multiple sclerosis.

For this chain, trimming is 2 bases at the V end and 5 bases at the J end, and the number of junction bases without a gene match is 2. CDR1 and CDR2 are drawn from the germline V gene: SGHDT, YYEEEE. The CDR3 spans 14 residues, from the cysteine through the phenylalanine. The entry retains the CDR3 DNA only, 42 bases that are in frame from base 1. Receptor amplification or capture employed the immunoSEQ multiplex PCR assay. The source is immuneACCESS, and TCRdb retained only in-frame sequences with V and J called. Part of the clones is not carried over; for the studies checked, unresolved V genes explain less than half of this, and the remainder is unexplained. The sample includes some 8,700 clones, with about nine tenths observed a single time. Roughly 5.2% of the sample comes from the top ten.

This receptor was identified in a female donor in good health, enrolled as a control in a pregnancy study. Here the sequenced sample was CD8+ T cells from peripheral blood mononuclear cells, taken in the first trimester of pregnancy. Here the chain combines TRBV5-6 and TRBJ2-1; 9 bases in the junction line up with TRBD2. The CDR3 region: CASSFGGGDNEQFF. The bases are TGTGCCAGCAGCTTCGGCGGGGGGGACAATGAGCAGTTCTTC.